These 19 T cell receptor beta chains originate from one sample sequenced in a study of shared clonotypes between healthy human individuals. TCRdb's copy holds only in-frame clones and misses some; the assay was immunoSEQ multiplex PCR. The sample yields 2 million or so clones, less than 95% seen once. Naive CD8 populations comprised CD45RO-negative cells positively selected for CCR7, excluding terminally differentiated effector memory CD45RA+ cells. Sequenced input: naive CD8+ T cells sorted from blood. These receptors came from a man between 18 and 29 years old in good health.

V usage is TRBV29-1 and J usage is TRBJ1-2; possible D gene TRBD1, 6 bases. The CDR3 is 13 residues long. Trimming took 7 bases from V and 0 from J, leaving 12 bases between them. Germline lookup yields CDR1 SQVTM and CDR2 ANQGSEA. The CDR3 spells CSDSDSANYGYTF. The CDR3, as DNA: TGCAGCGACTCGGACAGCGCTAACTATGGCTACACCTTC. Variable domain in full (rest from reference TRBV29-1 and TRBJ1-2): SAVISQKPSRDICQRGTSLTIQCQVDSQVTMMFWYRQQPGQSLTLIATANQGSEATYESGFVIDKFPISRPNLTFSTLTVSNMSPEDSSIYLCSDSDSANYGYTFGSGTRLTVV.

The chain recombines TRBV19 with TRBJ1-6; 7 bases line up with TRBD1. CDR1 is LNHDA, CDR2 SQIVND, per germline (reference sequence). This CDR3 comprises 14 residues. J lost 7 bases, V lost 9 bases, and 9 bases had no gene match. The CDR3 sequence: CARGLGQLNSPLHF. The CDR3 region has the DNA TGTGCCAGAGGGTTGGGACAGCTCAATTCACCCCTCCACTTT.

In its sample, this clone was seen once. Other DNA sequences in this specimen translate into the identical CDR3. V gene TRBV6-5 combines with J gene TRBJ1-1, with D uncertain. The ends were cut back, 1 base at V and 1 base at J, with 7 bases in the middle. The CDR3 totals 14 residues. The germline CDR1 and CDR2 sequences are MNHEY and SVGAGI. The CDR3 here is CASSYLGGNTEAFF. The CDR3 DNA reads as TGTGCCAGCAGTTACTTAGGCGGGAACACTGAAGCTTTCTTT.

The genes are TRBV18 and TRBJ1-5, with TRBD1 matching 8 bases. Losses at the gene ends were 3 bases for V and 6 bases for J; bases not matched to a gene: 10. Germline lookup yields CDR1 KGHSH and CDR2 LQKENI. This CDR3 is 16 amino acids long. This chain's CDR3 is CASSPQQGVGSQPQHF. In nucleotides, the CDR3 is TGTGCCAGCTCACCTCAACAGGGGGTCGGTAGTCAGCCCCAGCATTTT.

The genes are TRBV7-9 and TRBJ2-5; D possibly corresponds to TRBD2 (6 bases). V was cut by 4 bases and J by 5 bases, with 20 bases left in between. Germline V gives CDR1 SEHNR, CDR2 FQNEAQ (reference sequence). The CDR3 runs 16 residues. The CDR3 nucleotides read TGTGCCAGCAGCTCCCCGGGACTCACGACAAGGGAGACCCAGTACTTC. This encodes CASSSPGLTTRETQYF.

The chain couples TRBV11-2 to TRBJ2-5, with a weak D call TRBD2 (5 bases). Germline CDR1 reads SGHAT; CDR2 reads FQNNGV. The CDR3 is made up of 13 amino acids. The V gene lost 7 bases and the J gene lost 10 bases, with 19 bases spanning the gap. The CDR3, as DNA: TGTGCCAGCACCGGACCCGGGATACAAGGCCAGTACTTC. As protein: CASTGPGIQGQYF.

The chain employs TRBV19 and TRBJ2-7; no clear D. The CDR3 sequence is 13 residues long. CDR1 LNHDA and CDR2 SQIVND come from the germline V gene (reference sequence). With 8 bases removed from V and 3 bases from J, the gap between germline ends came to 14 bases. Here the CDR3 DNA reads TGTGCCAGTGAAGACAATCAAAACTACGAGCAGTACTTC. Encoded protein: CASEDNQNYEQYF.

The sample holds one count of this clone. The V call is TRBV29-1, the J call TRBJ2-3, with 7 nucleotides matching TRBD1. J lost 1 base, V lost 5 bases, and 12 bases had no gene match. Germline CDR1 reads SQVTM; CDR2 reads ANQGSEA. The CDR3 runs 16 residues. CDR3: CSVSSSGGWGTDTQYF. The CDR3 nucleotides are TGCAGCGTTTCCTCTTCAGGGGGTTGGGGCACAGATACGCAGTATTTT.

The chain employs TRBV5-1 and TRBJ2-5; 11 nucleotides match TRBD1. The CDR3 contains 13 residues. The V gene's germline CDR1 is SGHRS and CDR2 YFSETQ. V shed 4 bases, J shed 4 bases, and the junction held 0 bases outside the gene matches. The CDR3 spells CASSGTGGETQYF. The CDR3 nucleotides are TGCGCCAGCAGCGGGACAGGGGGAGAGACCCAGTACTTC.

The genes are TRBV9 and TRBJ2-7; D could derive from TRBD1 or TRBD2 (5 bases each). Germline V gene lookup returns CDR1 SGDLS and CDR2 YYNGEE. Trimming took off 4 bases at V and 5 bases at J, with 19 bases between the two ends. There are 15 residues in the CDR3. This chain's CDR3 is CASSPMGTPGDEQYF. In DNA form, the CDR3 reads TGTGCCAGCAGCCCCATGGGGACGCCCGGCGACGAGCAGTACTTC.

This chain connects TRBV5-4 to TRBJ2-3, with D perhaps matching TRBD2 (5 bases). Germline CDR1 and CDR2: SGHNT and YYREEE (reference sequence). The germline V and J ends were trimmed by 5 bases and 2 bases, with 15 bases remaining between them. This CDR3 has 15 residues. The CDR3: CASSSESSYTDTQYF. CDR3 DNA sequence: TGTGCCAGCAGTTCGGAATCTAGCTACACAGATACGCAGTATTTT. Full variable domain (missing parts from reference TRBV5-4 and TRBJ2-3): ETGVTQSPTHLIKTRGQQVTLRCSSQSGHNTVSWYQQALGQGPQFIFQYYREEENGRGNFPPRFSGLQFPNYSSELNVNALELDDSALYLCASSSESSYTDTQYFGPGTRLTVL.

The chain joins TRBV2 to TRBJ1-1; D is undetermined. Per the germline V gene, CDR1 is SNHLY and CDR2 is FYNNEI. V gave up 7 bases and J gave up 1 base, with 10 bases separating them. This CDR3 contains 13 residues. The CDR3: CASNRWPNTEAFF. The CDR3 bases are TGTGCCAGCAACCGATGGCCGAACACTGAAGCTTTCTTT.

On this clone: Other DNA sequences in the sample encode the same CDR3. The chain uses TRBV4-1 and TRBJ2-1; 9 positions agree with TRBD2. The CDR3 sequence is 14 residues long. J lost 6 bases, V lost 3 bases, and 3 bases had no gene match. Germline CDR1 reads MGHRA; CDR2 reads YSYEKL. The CDR3, as DNA: TGCGCCAGCAGCCAGGGACTAGCTGCCAATGAGCAGTTCTTC. Residues: CASSQGLAANEQFF.

The gene calls are TRBV10-3 and TRBJ1-5; D might be TRBD1 (5 bases). Germline V lookup: CDR1 ENHRY, CDR2 SYGVKD. Trimming stripped 3 bases from V and 7 bases from J, with 13 bases between. The CDR3 covers 14 residues. CDR3 DNA sequence: TGTGCCATCAGTGAATCAGGGACGAGGCAGCCCCAGCATTTT. It yields the protein CAISESGTRQPQHF.

In regard to this clone: The same CDR3 can be traced to other DNA sequences in this sample. V gene TRBV27 combines with J gene TRBJ2-7; 8 bases map to TRBD2. CDR1 and CDR2 from the germline V gene are MNHEY and SMNVEV (reference sequence). V lost 3 bases to trimming and J lost 1 base; unmatched junction nucleotides: 5. This CDR3 region has 15 residues. Here the CDR3 reads CASSFGLAGSYEQYF. In DNA form, the CDR3 reads TGTGCCAGCAGTTTTGGGCTAGCGGGTTCCTACGAGCAGTACTTC.

J is TRBJ1-6 and V is TRBV7-9; 9 bases are shared with TRBD1. The V segment lost 5 bases and the J segment 8 bases; nucleotides outside the gene matches: 10. CDR3 length: 16 residues. Germline V gene sequence: CDR1 SEHNR, CDR2 FQNEAQ (reference sequence). The DNA for the CDR3 is TGTGCCAGCAGCGACTCGACAGGGGGGAGTGATTCACCCCTCCACTTT. Translation gives CASSDSTGGSDSPLHF.

A note on this clone: Other nucleotide sequences from this sample produce the same CDR3. The genes are TRBV28 and TRBJ1-5; D may be TRBD1 (5 bases). The V and J ends lost 8 bases and 6 bases respectively, with 17 bases between them. This CDR3 contains 14 residues. CDR1 is MDHEN, CDR2 SYDVKM, per germline. The CDR3 nucleotides read TGTGCCAGCCGACCTCAGGGATTAGGTCAGCCCCAGCATTTT. Its protein product is CASRPQGLGQPQHF.

CDR3 region: CASSLVGPNSNQPQHF. CDR3 coding DNA: TGTGCCAGCAGTTTAGTAGGGCCGAATAGCAATCAGCCCCAGCATTTT. The chain uses TRBV28 and TRBJ1-5; D remains ambiguous. Germline-derived CDR1 and CDR2 are MDHEN and SYDVKM. The V end was cut by 2 bases, the J end by 0 bases, with 11 bases between. The length of the CDR3 is 16 residues.

This chain links TRBV6-5 with TRBJ2-1; 9 bases align to TRBD2. The CDR3 is made up of 15 amino acids. V was pared by 2 bases and J by 4 bases, with 3 bases of the junction left unmatched. Germline CDR1 and CDR2: MNHEY and SVGAGI. The CDR3 DNA sequence: TGTGCCAGCAGTTACCGGACTAGCGTATACAATGAGCAGTTCTTC. Translation gives CASSYRTSVYNEQFF.